Presented here are 20 T cell receptor beta chains from one specimen sequenced in a study of siplizumab effects on memory and regulatory T cells. Clones were read by immunoSEQ multiplex PCR, and TCRdb kept only the in-frame ones, dropping some. The table records around 97,000 clones, around 94% of them present only once. The sequenced sample consisted of non-Treg CD4+ T cells sorted from blood. The receptor set was obtained from a human donor in good health.

The chain uses TRBV6-5 and TRBJ2-7; TRBD2 agrees at 10 bases. V shed 5 bases, J shed 4 bases, and the junction held 5 bases outside the gene matches. From germline, CDR1 is MNHEY and CDR2 SVGAGI. The CDR3 sequence is 14 residues long. For the CDR3, the DNA is TGTGCCAGCAGTCGCGGACTAGCGGAATACGAGCAGTACTTC. It encodes CASSRGLAEYEQYF.

The V and J genes are TRBV28 and TRBJ1-2; possibly TRBD1 for D (5 bases). Trimming left V 0 bases short and J 2 bases short, with 7 bases between. This CDR3 has 14 amino acids. Germline CDR1 is MDHEN and CDR2 is SYDVKM. In nucleotides, the CDR3 is TGTGCCAGCAGTTTATGGGGACGGAACTATGGCTACACCTTC. It specifies CASSLWGRNYGYTF.

The chain employs TRBV5-1 and TRBJ2-1; maybe TRBD2 (6 bases). CDR1 and CDR2 (germline): SGHRS, YFSETQ. The CDR3 consists of 14 residues. V dropped 4 bases and J dropped 7 bases, with 15 bases sitting between them. The DNA of the CDR3 is TGCGCCAGCAGCCCGGTGGCGGGACGGAATGAGCAGTTCTTC. It specifies CASSPVAGRNEQFF.

The chain couples TRBV7-9 to TRBJ2-3; 7 bases line up with TRBD1. Trimming removed 5 bases from V and 2 bases from J; junction bases left unmatched: 7. This CDR3 spans 15 amino acids. Per the germline V gene, CDR1 is SEHNR and CDR2 is FQNEAQ (reference sequence). The CDR3 loop is CASSPRTGLTDTQYF. The CDR3 DNA follows: TGTGCCAGCAGCCCGAGGACAGGACTCACAGATACGCAGTATTTT.

The genes are TRBV7-9 and TRBJ1-3, with TRBD1 as a possible D gene (6 bases). The CDR3 length is 13 residues. Trimming removed 6 bases at V and 8 bases at J, with 14 bases between. The V gene's germline CDR1 is SEHNR and CDR2 FQNEAQ (reference sequence). Here the CDR3 reads CASRRGGEDTIYF. The CDR3 coding sequence is TGTGCCAGCAGGAGAGGGGGTGAGGACACCATATATTTT.

CDR3 bases: TGTGCCAGCAGTTTTCCGGGGGGTAGCACTGAAGCTTTCTTT. It is translated as CASSFPGGSTEAFF. The genes are TRBV25-1 and TRBJ1-1; TRBD1 is a possible D gene (5 bases). This CDR3 comprises 14 residues. Germline CDR1 MGHDK, CDR2 SYGVNS. Trimming removed 5 bases from V and 4 bases from J, with 14 bases in between. Based on the CDR3 plus reference TRBV25-1 and TRBJ1-1, the full variable domain is EADIYQTPRYLVIGTGKKITLECSQTMGHDKMYWYQQDPGMELHLIHYSYGVNSTEKGDLSSESTVSRIRTEHFPLTLESARPSHTSQYLCASSFPGGSTEAFFGQGTRLTVV.

The chain uses TRBV18 and TRBJ2-5; D is possibly TRBD1 (6 bases). Germline V lookup: CDR1 KGHSH, CDR2 LQKENI. With 4 bases removed from V and 5 bases from J, the gap between germline ends came to 11 bases. The CDR3 consists of 13 residues. The CDR3 DNA follows: TGTGCCAGCTCACAACAGGGTGGGGAGACCCAGTACTTC. Residues: CASSQQGGETQYF.

This chain connects TRBV19 to TRBJ1-1; D remains unclear. Germline V gives CDR1 LNHDA, CDR2 SQIVND (reference sequence). The CDR3 extends over 15 amino acids. V was clipped by 0 bases and J by 9 bases, with 17 bases between them. CDR3 loop: CASSIEQRIAGKAFF. CDR3 nucleotide sequence: TGTGCCAGTAGTATAGAGCAGAGGATAGCAGGTAAAGCTTTCTTT.

V gene TRBV5-1 combines with J gene TRBJ2-4; TRBD2 matches at 10 bases. This CDR3 region has 14 residues. V shed 2 bases and J 7 bases; nucleotides not matched to a gene: 3. Germline CDR1 reads SGHRS; CDR2 reads YFSETQ. The CDR3 DNA follows: TGCGCCAGCAGCTTTACTAGCGGGAAGAACATTCAGTACTTC. Protein: CASSFTSGKNIQYF.

The chain has TRBV6-6 and TRBJ2-5; D remains ambiguous. The CDR3 totals 14 residues. CDR1 is MNHNY, CDR2 SVGAGI, per germline (reference sequence). Trimming stripped 7 bases from V and 5 bases from J, with 17 bases between. CDR3 amino acids: CASKVSEVVETQYF. CDR3 coding DNA: TGTGCCAGCAAGGTGTCAGAGGTCGTGGAGACCCAGTACTTC.

J is TRBJ1-3 and V is TRBV10-3; 9 bases agree with TRBD1. Germline lookup yields CDR1 ENHRY and CDR2 SYGVKD. This CDR3 is 14 amino acids long. Unmatched junction bases numbered 7, after V lost 5 bases and J lost 8 bases. Here the CDR3 reads CAISRGQGVDTIYF. Here the CDR3 DNA reads TGTGCCATCAGTAGGGGACAGGGTGTGGACACCATATATTTT.

This clone was recorded a few times. J is TRBJ1-2 and V is TRBV29-1; possible D gene TRBD1, 6 bases. CDR1 SQVTM and CDR2 ANQGSEA come from the germline V gene. The CDR3 consists of 14 residues. V shed 3 bases and J shed 4 bases, with 15 bases lying between them. The CDR3 loop reads CSVEGRDRPYGYTF. The CDR3 bases are TGCAGCGTTGAGGGGAGAGACAGGCCCTATGGCTACACCTTC. Filled out from reference TRBV29-1 and TRBJ1-2, the complete variable domain reads SAVISQKPSRDICQRGTSLTIQCQVDSQVTMMFWYRQQPGQSLTLIATANQGSEATYESGFVIDKFPISRPNLTFSTLTVSNMSPEDSSIYLCSVEGRDRPYGYTFGSGTRLTVV.

The chain joins TRBV2 to TRBJ2-7; 12 bases map to TRBD2. The CDR3 extends over 15 amino acids. CDR1 is SNHLY, CDR2 FYNNEI, per germline. V trimming: 3 bases; J trimming: 5 bases; junction bases outside the gene matches: 5. CDR3 protein: CASSDKTSGRDEQYF. The CDR3 DNA sequence: TGTGCCAGCAGTGATAAGACTAGCGGGAGAGACGAGCAGTACTTC.

About this clone: Other DNA sequences within the sample encode an identical CDR3. The chain joins TRBV28 to TRBJ1-2; D remains unclear. This CDR3 is built from 12 residues. V was pared by 1 base and J by 4 bases, with 4 bases between. Germline-derived CDR1 and CDR2 are MDHEN and SYDVKM. CDR3 sequence (DNA): TGTGCCAGCAGTTTATCGGGCTATGGCTACACCTTC. It yields the protein CASSLSGYGYTF.

The chain is built from TRBV2 and TRBJ2-1; D is uncertain. From germline, CDR1 is SNHLY and CDR2 FYNNEI. The V gene lost 7 bases and the J gene lost 6 bases, with 10 bases spanning the gap. The CDR3 spans 12 residues. In DNA, the CDR3 is TGTGCCAGCATAAGAAGAGCCAATGAGCAGTTCTTC. Translating gives CASIRRANEQFF.

CDR3 in amino acids: CASSPIGNEETQYF. CDR3 in DNA: TGTGCCAGCTCACCGATAGGCAACGAAGAGACCCAGTACTTC. The J gene is TRBJ2-5, the V gene TRBV18, with D hard to call. V was cut by 3 bases and J by 3 bases, with 11 bases left in between. The CDR3 length is 14 residues. From germline, CDR1 is KGHSH and CDR2 LQKENI. Full variable domain (remainder filled in from reference TRBV18 and TRBJ2-5): NAGVMQNPRHLVRRRGQEARLRCSPMKGHSHVYWYRQLPEEGLKFMVYLQKENIIDESGMPKERFSAEFPKEGPSILRIQQVVRGDSAAYFCASSPIGNEETQYFGPGTRLLVL.

The V gene is TRBV5-5, the J gene TRBJ2-2; 9 bases agree with TRBD2. V lost 4 bases to trimming and J lost 4 bases; unmatched junction nucleotides: 8. This CDR3 is built from 16 residues. Germline CDR1 is SGHKS and CDR2 is YYEKEE (reference sequence). Here the CDR3 reads CASSLPGLAGTGELFF. CDR3 DNA sequence: TGTGCCAGCAGCCTGCCGGGACTAGCCGGCACCGGGGAGCTGTTTTTT.

The V gene is TRBV28, the J gene TRBJ2-2, with D perhaps given as TRBD1 or TRBD2 (5 bases each). The germline V and J ends were trimmed by 8 bases and 6 bases, with 22 bases remaining between them. Germline lookup yields CDR1 MDHEN and CDR2 SYDVKM. The CDR3 spans 16 residues. CDR3 bases: TGTGCCAGCGGGACCCTAGGGGTGGGGGTGCCCGGGGAGCTGTTTTTT. Translating gives CASGTLGVGVPGELFF.

The genes are TRBV7-9 and TRBJ1-2; D unclear. Per germline, CDR1 SEHNR and CDR2 FQNEAQ (reference sequence). CDR3 length: 12 amino acids. V shed 5 bases and J shed 2 bases, with 6 bases lying between them. CDR3 DNA: TGTGCCAGCAGCGAGGAAAACTATGGCTACACCTTC. As protein: CASSEENYGYTF.

The chain has TRBV28 and TRBJ2-7; the D is unclear. Germline assignment: CDR1 MDHEN and CDR2 SYDVKM. V gave up 6 bases and J gave up 6 bases, with 15 bases separating them. This CDR3 is built from 13 residues. The CDR3 DNA reads as TGTGCCAGCAGCCGGACCCTCGGCTCCGAGCAGTACTTC. Amino acids: CASSRTLGSEQYF.